There are many counts of the clone carrying this TCR beta chain. The antigen is undetermined. Synthesis of cDNA used 5'RACE (with 10-nucleotide random UMIs). TCRdb re-derived calls from the 5' RACE reads in MiXCR, one entry per CDR3 protein. The sample contains about 55,000 distinct CDR3 sequences, roughly 4.4% of which appear only once. Trimming took 3 bases from V and 4 from J, leaving 13 bases between them. The CDR3 sequence is 15 residues long. In germline, CDR1 is SGHRS, CDR2 YFSETQ. This sample is part of a study of neurological immune-mediated disorders. Overall study findings and caveats: When the repertoires were sorted by phylogenetic grouping, those of 18 of 34 multiple sclerosis patients ended up in one related-CDR3 cluster, a possible signature. Expansion of TCR clones was greatest in HTLV-1-associated myelopathy and smallest in multiple sclerosis, where it fell below that of healthy controls.

The unsorted libraries had their origin in 2 million PBMCs stored at -80 C. The J gene is TRBJ2-2, the V gene TRBV5-1; perhaps TRBD2 as D (6 bases). The clonotype comes from a man aged 50 to 60 with multiple sclerosis. Sequencing used PBMCs. The CDR3 DNA is TGCGCCAGCAGCTCGAATAGCGGAGTCACCGGGGAGCTGTTTTTT. It encodes CASSSNSGVTGELFF.